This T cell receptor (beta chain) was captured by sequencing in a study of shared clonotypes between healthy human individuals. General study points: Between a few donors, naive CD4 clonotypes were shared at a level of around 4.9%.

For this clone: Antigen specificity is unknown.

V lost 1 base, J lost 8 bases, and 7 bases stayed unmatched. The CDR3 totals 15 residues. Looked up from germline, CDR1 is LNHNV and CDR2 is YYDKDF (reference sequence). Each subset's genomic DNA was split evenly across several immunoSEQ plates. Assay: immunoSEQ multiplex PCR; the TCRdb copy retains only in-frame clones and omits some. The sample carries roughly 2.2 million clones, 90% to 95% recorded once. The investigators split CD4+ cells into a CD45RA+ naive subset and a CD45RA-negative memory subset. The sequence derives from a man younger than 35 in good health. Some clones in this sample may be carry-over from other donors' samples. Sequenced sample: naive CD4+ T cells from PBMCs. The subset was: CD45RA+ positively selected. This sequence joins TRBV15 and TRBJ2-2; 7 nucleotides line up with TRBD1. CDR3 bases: TGTGCCACCAGCAGAGGGTTAGGGGGCGGAGGGGAGCTGTTTTTT. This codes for CATSRGLGGGGELFF.